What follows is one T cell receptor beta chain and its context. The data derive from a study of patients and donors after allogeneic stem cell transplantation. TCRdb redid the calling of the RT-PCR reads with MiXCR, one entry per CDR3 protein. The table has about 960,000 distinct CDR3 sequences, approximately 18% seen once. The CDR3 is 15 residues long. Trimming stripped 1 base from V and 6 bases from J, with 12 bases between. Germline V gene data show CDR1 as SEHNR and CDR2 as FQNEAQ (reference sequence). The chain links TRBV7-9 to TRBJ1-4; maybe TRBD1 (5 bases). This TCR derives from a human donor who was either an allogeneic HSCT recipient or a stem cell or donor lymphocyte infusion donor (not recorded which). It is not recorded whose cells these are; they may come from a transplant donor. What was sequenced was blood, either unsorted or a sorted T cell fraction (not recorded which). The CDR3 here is CASSLGSKTDEKLFF. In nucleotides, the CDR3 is TGTGCCAGCAGCTTAGGCTCAAAGACAGATGAAAAACTGTTTTTT.